This TCR beta chain was sequenced during a study of T cells in Graves' hyperthyroidism and ophthalmopathy. The wider study: Before treatment of any kind, peripheral blood was taken at initial diagnosis.

Researchers amplified the TCR beta CDR3 regions from RNA transcripts. The TCR CDR3 was amplified in a first-round RT-PCR using the HTBI primer set. Each CDR3 protein gets one entry after TCRdb re-called the multiplex PCR reads with MiXCR. The data show fewer than 400,000 distinct CDR3 sequences, with roughly 25% seen just once and 70% to 75% held by the top ten. The CDR3 length is 12 residues. Deletions cut 0 bases from V and 9 bases from J, with 6 bases between. Germline V gene sequence: CDR1 SGHAT, CDR2 FQNNGV. Study findings and constraints: The blood repertoire included most of the expanded thyroid clonotypes above 0.001.

This clonotype was seen many times. Its antigen is currently unknown. Uncontrolled infection, other autoimmune disease, pregnancy or lactation led to exclusion. The chain carries TRBV11-2 and TRBJ2-1; no definite D call. This receptor was identified in a man aged 50-59 years with Graves' hyperthyroidism. The sequenced material came from blood. The CDR3: CASSLEAGEQFF. The CDR3 DNA sequence: TGTGCCAGCAGCTTAGAAGCCGGTGAGCAGTTCTTC.